The 30 T cell receptor beta chains below all came from one sample that was sequenced in a study of T cells in Graves' hyperthyroidism and ophthalmopathy. The investigators amplified TCR beta CDR3 regions from RNA transcripts. The HTBI set primed first-round TCR CDR3 RT-PCR. TCRdb re-analysed the multiplex PCR reads in MiXCR, keeping a single row per CDR3 protein. This sample has fewer than 400,000 distinct CDR3 sequences; approximately 25% occur once, and the top ten carry 70% to 75%. Sequencing was carried out using blood. The receptor source for this set is a man between 45 and 60 years old with Graves' hyperthyroidism.

This clonotype occurred many times. The rearrangement joins TRBV19 to TRBJ2-7, with TRBD2 identical over 11 bases. CDR1 is LNHDA, CDR2 SQIVND, per germline (reference sequence). The CDR3 is 14 amino acids. J lost 1 base, V lost 9 bases, and 5 bases had no gene match. CDR3 DNA: TGTGCCAGCAGCTCTAGCGGGGGGTCCTACGAGCAGTACTTC. Its translation: CASSSSGGSYEQYF.

This clonotype appeared many times. V and J are TRBV6-1 and TRBJ2-1; TRBD2 agrees at 9 bases. Germline trimming cut 3 bases from V and 2 bases from J; bases unmatched to any gene: 5. The CDR3 runs to 16 residues. CDR1 MNHNS and CDR2 SASEGT come from the germline V gene. This CDR3 is CASSERLAGAYNEQFF. DNA for the CDR3: TGTGCCAGCAGTGAGAGATTAGCGGGGGCCTACAATGAGCAGTTCTTC.

The chain joins TRBV4-1 to TRBJ2-7, with no clear D. Germline assignment: CDR1 MGHRA and CDR2 YSYEKL. The V end was cut by 0 bases, the J end by 1 base, with 4 bases between. The CDR3 is made up of 13 amino acids. The CDR3 protein is CASSQDESYEQYF. Written as DNA, the CDR3 is TGCGCCAGCAGCCAAGATGAATCCTACGAGCAGTACTTC.

In this sample, this clonotype turned up a few times. The chain has TRBV19 and TRBJ1-2; D remains unclear. Germline lookup yields CDR1 LNHDA and CDR2 SQIVND (reference sequence). The V and J ends lost 6 bases and 8 bases respectively, with 19 bases between them. The CDR3 covers 14 residues. CDR3 sequence reads: CASRTPEAARGYTF. In DNA form, the CDR3 reads TGTGCCAGTAGGACACCAGAGGCCGCTAGGGGCTACACCTTC.

Written as DNA, the CDR3 is TGTGCCAGCAGCTCCTCGCGGGGGCGCGGGAATCAGCCCCAGCATTTT. Protein sequence: CASSSSRGRGNQPQHF. This chain links TRBV28 with TRBJ1-5, with D tentatively TRBD1 (6 bases). Trimming shortened V by 6 bases and J by 4 bases, and 19 bases separated the two germline ends. Germline V gene data show CDR1 as MDHEN and CDR2 as SYDVKM. CDR3 length: 16 residues. Filled out from reference TRBV28 and TRBJ1-5, the complete variable domain reads DVKVTQSSRYLVKRTGEKVFLECVQDMDHENMFWYRQDPGLGLRLIYFSYDVKMKEKGDIPEGYSVSREKKERFSLILESASTNQTSMYLCASSSSRGRGNQPQHFGDGTRLSIL.

Remarks on this clonotype: This could be a read error, since a much larger clone is one nucleotide away. J is TRBJ2-5 and V is TRBV20-1; 10 nucleotides line up with TRBD1. CDR1 and CDR2 (germline): DFQATT, SNEGSKA (reference sequence). CDR3 size: 13 residues. V dropped 6 bases and J dropped 7; count of bases not matched to a gene: 8. For the CDR3, the DNA is TGCAGTGCGAGGGACAGGGGATCAGGGACCCAGTACTTC. This sequence encodes CSARDRGSGTQYF.

J is TRBJ2-1 and V is TRBV3-1; 12 bases match TRBD2. Germline assignment: CDR1 LGHDT and CDR2 YNNKEL (reference sequence). The V and J ends lost 5 bases and 7 bases, in that order; junction bases with no gene match: 12. The CDR3 has 17 residues. CDR3 residues: CASSKRVTGTSGNEQFF. The CDR3 DNA reads as TGTGCCAGCAGCAAAAGGGTTACCGGGACTAGCGGGAATGAGCAGTTCTTC.

This clonotype was seen only a few times. The chain recombines TRBV4-2 with TRBJ2-1; the D gene could be TRBD1 or TRBD2 (6 bases each). Trimming took off 8 bases at V and 8 bases at J, with 22 bases between the two ends. This CDR3 spans 15 amino acids. Per the germline V gene, CDR1 is LGHNA and CDR2 is YNFKEQ. For the CDR3, the DNA is TGTGCCAGCGGAGGAGGGGTCCAGGGGATGGATGAGCAGTTCTTC. This sequence encodes CASGGGVQGMDEQFF.

V and J are TRBV25-1 and TRBJ1-5; a weak D match, TRBD1 (5 bases). Trimming removed 4 bases from V and 5 bases from J, with 15 bases in between. Germline V CDR1 and CDR2: MGHDK, SYGVNS. This CDR3 has 15 residues. CDR3 amino acids: CASSVRGERDQPQHF. CDR3 DNA sequence: TGTGCCAGCAGTGTACGAGGGGAAAGGGATCAGCCCCAGCATTTT.

This clonotype was picked up a small number of times. This sequence joins TRBV4-2 and TRBJ2-1; TRBD2 matches at 8 bases. The CDR3 totals 19 residues. Germline CDR1 reads LGHNA; CDR2 reads YNFKEQ. J lost 0 bases, V lost 0 bases, and 10 bases had no gene match. CDR3 loop: CASSQDGNSGANSYNEQFF. Written as DNA, the CDR3 is TGTGCCAGCAGCCAAGATGGTAATAGCGGGGCAAACTCCTACAATGAGCAGTTCTTC.

This clonotype was seen more than once but under ten times. This chain joins TRBV7-9 and TRBJ1-2, with D perhaps matching TRBD1 (6 bases). Trimming removed 1 base from V and 6 bases from J, with 12 bases in between. This CDR3 spans 14 amino acids. Germline lookup yields CDR1 SEHNR and CDR2 FQNEAQ (reference sequence). The DNA of the CDR3 is TGTGCCAGCAGCTTAGGTCCCGGGACAAATGGCTACACCTTC. It codes for CASSLGPGTNGYTF.

The V and J genes are TRBV24-1 and TRBJ1-5, with D perhaps matching TRBD1 (5 bases). CDR1 is KGHDR and CDR2 is SFDVKD in the germline V gene. This CDR3 is 17 amino acids long. Trimming cost V 4 bases and J 4 bases, with 19 bases left between them. The CDR3 nucleotides are TGTGCCACCAGTGACCCTCCGGGACGGAAGAGGAATCAGCCCCAGCATTTT. It yields the protein CATSDPPGRKRNQPQHF.

This clonotype is a singleton in its sample. The chain uses TRBV7-8 and TRBJ2-1; no definite D call. Trimming left V 1 base short and J 6 bases short, with 7 bases between. CDR1 and CDR2 (germline): SGHVS, FQNEAQ. The CDR3 totals 13 residues. CDR3 residues: CASSLDFLNEQFF. DNA for the CDR3: TGTGCCAGCAGCTTAGACTTCCTCAATGAGCAGTTCTTC.

This clonotype was seen many times. The chain uses TRBV28 and TRBJ2-1; 11 bases are shared with TRBD2. With V trimmed by 5 bases and J by 13 bases, 10 bases remained unmatched. CDR3 length: 14 residues. Germline lookup yields CDR1 MDHEN and CDR2 SYDVKM. CDR3 in amino acids: CASSTSGLADPQFF. CDR3 nucleotides: TGTGCCAGCAGTACCTCGGGACTAGCGGATCCCCAGTTCTTC.

The V call is TRBV7-2, the J call TRBJ1-1; D might be TRBD1 (5 bases). This CDR3 is 15 amino acids long. Germline V lookup: CDR1 SGHTA, CDR2 FQGNSA. V lost 5 bases to trimming and J lost 4 bases, with 17 bases between them. As DNA, the CDR3 is TGTGCCAGCAGCCAGCCCTCCGGGGGGTCCACTGAAGCTTTCTTT. This codes for CASSQPSGGSTEAFF. Full variable domain (rest looked up from reference TRBV7-2 and TRBJ1-1): GAGVSQSPSNKVTEKGKDVELRCDPISGHTALYWYRQSLGQGLEFLIYFQGNSAPDKSGLPSDRFSAERTGGSVSTLTIQRTQQEDSAVYLCASSQPSGGSTEAFFGQGTRLTVV.

The V and J genes are TRBV20-1 and TRBJ2-5; D is unclear. Between the trimmed V and J ends, which lost 4 bases and 6 bases, there was a span of 6 bases. Germline V gene lookup returns CDR1 DFQATT and CDR2 SNEGSKA (reference sequence). The CDR3 consists of 10 residues. CDR3 sequence (DNA): TGCAGTGCTACCAGTCAGACCCAGTACTTC. Amino acids: CSATSQTQYF.

V is TRBV20-1 and J is TRBJ2-1, with 7 bases lining up with TRBD1. The CDR3 extends over 15 amino acids. CDR1 and CDR2 from the germline V gene are DFQATT and SNEGSKA (reference sequence). V lost 6 bases and J lost 3; bases outside the gene matches: 11. Here the CDR3 DNA reads TGCAGTGCCACGACCGAGACAGGGTACTACAATGAGCAGTTCTTC. Residues: CSATTETGYYNEQFF.

This clonotype has only a few counts. The chain links TRBV6-1 to TRBJ2-6; D is possibly TRBD2 (5 bases). The CDR3 totals 20 residues. Trimming took off 6 bases at V and 4 bases at J, with 28 bases between the two ends. Germline V gives CDR1 MNHNS, CDR2 SASEGT. The CDR3 DNA sequence: TGTGCCAGCAGCCCCCGGGATATGAATTTCCCCGCTCTGGGGGCCAACGTCCTGACTTTC. It is translated as CASSPRDMNFPALGANVLTF.

In its sample, this clonotype was seen a few times. This rearrangement joins TRBV11-3 to TRBJ2-3; 14 positions match TRBD2. V trimming: 5 bases; J trimming: 3 bases; junction bases outside the gene matches: 4. Looked up from germline, CDR1 is SGHNT and CDR2 is YENEEA. This CDR3 region has 16 residues. DNA of the CDR3: TGTGCCAGCAGCCCCCGGACTAGCGGGAGGACAGATACGCAGTATTTT. This gives the protein CASSPRTSGRTDTQYF.

The gene calls are TRBV2 and TRBJ1-5, with no clear D. This CDR3 is built from 16 residues. V shed 6 bases and J shed 2 bases, with 17 bases lying between them. Looked up from germline, CDR1 is SNHLY and CDR2 is FYNNEI. The CDR3 DNA is TGTGCCAGCAGGGAGAACAGAGGCGGGGGCAATCAGCCCCAGCATTTT. Translated: CASRENRGGGNQPQHF.

This chain uses TRBV20-1 with TRBJ2-1, with 9 nucleotides matching TRBD2. This CDR3 spans 15 amino acids. Germline V CDR1 and CDR2: DFQATT, SNEGSKA (reference sequence). Trimming at V came to 6 bases and at J to 3 bases, leaving 9 bases not matched to a gene. The CDR3 nucleotides are TGCAGTGCCGCCGATTTAGCGGGAGTCTACAATGAGCAGTTCTTC. It translates to CSAADLAGVYNEQFF.

The chain carries TRBV3-1 and TRBJ2-7; unclear D gene. Trimming pared 4 bases from V and 4 bases from J, leaving 17 bases between. The CDR3 runs to 15 residues. In germline, CDR1 is LGHDT, CDR2 YNNKEL (reference sequence). As DNA, the CDR3 is TGTGCCAGCAGCCGTATCGGTGGTTTCGATTACGAGCAGTACTTC. Protein: CASSRIGGFDYEQYF.

The chain uses TRBV19 and TRBJ2-2; D is undetermined. The germline V gene has CDR1 LNHDA and CDR2 SQIVND (reference sequence). The CDR3 totals 14 residues. V dropped 3 bases and J dropped 0 bases, with 5 bases sitting between them. The CDR3: CASSIESNTGELFF. The CDR3 DNA is TGTGCCAGTAGTATCGAGTCGAACACCGGGGAGCTGTTTTTT.

V usage is TRBV5-5 and J usage is TRBJ2-3; D remains ambiguous. V lost 2 bases to trimming and J lost 6 bases, with 13 bases between them. The CDR3 spans 14 residues. Per the germline V gene, CDR1 is SGHKS and CDR2 is YYEKEE (reference sequence). The CDR3 spells CASSFEGYTDTQYF. CDR3 in DNA: TGTGCCAGCAGCTTCGAAGGATATACGGATACGCAGTATTTT.

This clonotype was seen ten or more times. CDR3 protein: CASSGGDTEAFF. Here the CDR3 DNA reads TGTGCCAGCAGTGGGGGGGACACTGAAGCTTTCTTT. This rearrangement joins TRBV2 to TRBJ1-1, with a tentative D call TRBD1 (5 bases). CDR1 is SNHLY and CDR2 is FYNNEI in the germline V gene. The V end lost 4 bases, the J end lost 3 bases, and 6 bases lay between the germline ends. This CDR3 is 12 amino acids long.

This rearrangement joins TRBV18 to TRBJ2-3; maybe TRBD1 (7 bases). The CDR3 sequence is 15 residues long. Germline CDR1 reads KGHSH; CDR2 reads LQKENI. V was trimmed by 6 bases and J by 0 bases, leaving 13 bases between them. The CDR3 nucleotides read TGTGCCAGCTCGCGGGGACAGCCTAGCACAGATACGCAGTATTTT. Its translation is CASSRGQPSTDTQYF.

This clonotype was observed a few times. The CDR3 DNA is TGTGCCAGCAGCCAGGGTCGGGCCTTATACAATGAGCAGTTCTTC. Translated: CASSQGRALYNEQFF. The genes are TRBV14 and TRBJ2-1; D is unclear. The V gene's germline CDR1 is SGHDN and CDR2 FVKESK. Trimming took 3 bases from V and 4 from J, leaving 13 bases between them. This CDR3 comprises 15 residues.

The chain carries TRBV2 and TRBJ2-7, with D perhaps assigned TRBD1 or TRBD2 (6 bases each). The CDR3 spans 14 residues. Germline CDR1 reads SNHLY; CDR2 reads FYNNEI. Trimming shortened V by 6 bases and J by 4 bases, and 16 bases separated the two germline ends. CDR3 bases: TGTGCCAGCAGGCTACTAGGGGGGAAATACGAGCAGTACTTC. It encodes CASRLLGGKYEQYF.

This clonotype was detected a few times. The rearrangement links TRBV29-1 to TRBJ1-3; D is ambiguous. Germline V gives CDR1 SQVTM, CDR2 ANQGSEA. CDR3 length: 11 amino acids. Trimming pared 5 bases from V and 4 bases from J, leaving 6 bases between. The CDR3 DNA reads as TGCAGCGTTTCGGGGGGAAACACCATATATTTT. It codes for CSVSGGNTIYF.

The chain joins TRBV12-3 or TRBV12-4 to TRBJ2-7; perhaps TRBD2 as D (7 bases). The V gene lost 3 bases and the J gene lost 4 bases, with 13 bases spanning the gap. This CDR3 has 14 amino acids. The chain's CDR3 is CASSFGGGGYEQYF. As DNA, the CDR3 is TGTGCCAGCAGTTTTGGGGGGGGCGGATACGAGCAGTACTTC.